The 9 T cell receptor beta chains below all came from one sample that was sequenced in a study of blood T cells in healthy people across ages. Primed by a sample-barcoded 5' primer and a J-beta primer mix, a second PCR proceeded for roughly 6 to 12 cycles. TCRdb ran MiXCR on the 5' RACE reads and lists one entry per CDR3 protein. Altogether under 800,000 distinct CDR3 sequences are present, under 25% being singletons, with the ten largest covering 3.6%. Sequenced: blood. The receptor source for this set is a man between 65 and 79 years old in good health.

The sample holds a few counts of this clonotype. This rearrangement joins TRBV3-1 to TRBJ2-1; 8 nucleotides agree with TRBD2. The CDR3 spans 14 residues. The ends lost 4 bases at V and 5 bases at J; junction bases unmatched: 4. CDR1 and CDR2 (germline): LGHDT, YNNKEL (reference sequence). This CDR3 reads CASSRSGGHNEQFF. The CDR3 DNA reads as TGTGCCAGCAGCCGCAGCGGGGGTCACAATGAGCAGTTCTTC.

This clonotype has a single count. The rearrangement joins TRBV7-9 to TRBJ1-1; 7 bases fit TRBD1. CDR3 size: 13 residues. The germline V gene has CDR1 SEHNR and CDR2 FQNEAQ (reference sequence). V gave up 5 bases and J gave up 3 bases; unmatched junction bases: 3. For the CDR3, the DNA is TGTGCCAGCAGCCGAGGGGGCCACACTGAAGCTTTCTTT. Protein product: CASSRGGHTEAFF.

Comment on this clonotype: A much bigger clone sits one base away, suggesting this may be a read error. The chain couples TRBV20-1 to TRBJ2-1; maybe TRBD2 (6 bases). The CDR3 spans 15 residues. Germline V CDR1 and CDR2: DFQATT, SNEGSKA (reference sequence). In DNA form, the CDR3 reads TGCAGTGCTATGGTGGCCGGGAGAGGCAACAATGCGCAGTTCTTC. It yields the protein CSAMVAGRGNNAQFF.

J is TRBJ2-1 and V is TRBV7-6, with D tentatively TRBD2 (5 bases). The V end was cut by 1 base, the J end by 3 bases, with 13 bases between. The CDR3 covers 16 residues. Germline lookup yields CDR1 SGHVS and CDR2 FNYEAQ. The DNA for the CDR3 is TGTGCCAGCAGCTTAGTAAGTCTAGCAGTCTACAATGAGCAGTTCTTC. It encodes CASSLVSLAVYNEQFF.

This clonotype was detected a few times. The chain couples TRBV5-4 to TRBJ2-7; tentatively, D is TRBD1 (5 bases). This CDR3 region has 15 residues. Trimming left V 4 bases short and J 3 bases short, with 17 bases between. Germline CDR1 SGHNT, CDR2 YYREEE (reference sequence). CDR3 sequence (DNA): TGTGCCAGCAGCCCCACAGGTCGACTCAACTACGAGCAGTACTTC. It translates to CASSPTGRLNYEQYF.

The rearrangement uses TRBV20-1 and TRBJ1-4; 7 positions match TRBD1. The V and J ends lost 5 bases and 3 bases, in that order; junction bases with no gene match: 9. CDR1 and CDR2 (germline): DFQATT, SNEGSKA (reference sequence). CDR3 length: 15 amino acids. In DNA, the CDR3 is TGCAGTGCTGGCGGAAGGGGACAGCCTAATGAAAAACTGTTTTTT. It codes for CSAGGRGQPNEKLFF.

The chain recombines TRBV5-1 with TRBJ2-1, with D possibly being TRBD2 (6 bases). CDR3 length: 14 amino acids. The ends were cut back, 0 bases at V and 6 bases at J, with 10 bases in the middle. Germline assignment: CDR1 SGHRS and CDR2 YFSETQ. This CDR3 reads CASSLAGALNEQFF. The CDR3 DNA is TGCGCCAGCAGCTTGGCGGGAGCCCTCAATGAGCAGTTCTTC. The full variable domain, in which reference TRBV5-1 and TRBJ2-1 provide the parts outside the CDR3, is KAGVTQTPRYLIKTRGQQVTLSCSPISGHRSVSWYQQTPGQGLQFLFEYFSETQRNKGNFPGRFSGRQFSNSRSEMNVSTLELGDSALYLCASSLAGALNEQFFGPGTRLTVL.

The rearrangement links TRBV10-3 to TRBJ2-7, with D possibly matching TRBD2 (5 bases). The CDR3 is 14 amino acids. With 7 bases removed from V and 1 base from J, the gap between germline ends came to 14 bases. The germline V gene encodes CDR1 ENHRY and CDR2 SYGVKD. This chain's CDR3 is CAITPKGSSYEQYF. As DNA, the CDR3 is TGTGCCATCACCCCGAAAGGGAGTTCCTACGAGCAGTACTTC.

The CDR3 nucleotides read TGTGCCAGCAGTCGAGATCTCGGGGGGCGAGAAGGCTACACCTTC. It encodes CASSRDLGGREGYTF. This sequence joins TRBV27 and TRBJ1-2, with a tentative D call TRBD1 (6 bases). The CDR3 is made up of 15 amino acids. Trimming cost V 5 bases and J 8 bases, with 21 bases left between them. Germline V gene data show CDR1 as MNHEY and CDR2 as SMNVEV (reference sequence).